This record concerns one T cell receptor (beta chain) sequence. Sequencing used immunoSEQ multiplex PCR; TCRdb keeps in-frame clones, though not all of them. The profile shows about 140,000 clones, around four fifths of them singletons. The sample originates from a study of blood T cell repertoires in COVID-19. The CDR3 is made up of 16 amino acids. V was clipped by 3 bases and J by 6 bases; unmatched bases: 10. Germline loops: CDR1 SGHKS, CDR2 YYEKEE (reference sequence). The TCR originated in a woman in her forties or fifties with acute COVID-19. V gene TRBV5-5 combines with J gene TRBJ2-1, with 9 bases aligning to TRBD2. The sequencing input was PBMCs or T cells enriched from blood (not recorded which). The CDR3 nucleotides read TGTGCCAGCAGCTCCGTAGCGGGAGTGAGGGGCAATGAGCAGTTCTTC. Its translation is CASSSVAGVRGNEQFF.